This T cell receptor beta chain was recorded in a study of blood T cell repertoires in COVID-19. Study information: T cells, B-cell-depleted T cells, or PBMCs provided the cDNA or gDNA that served as material.

In terms of age and location, participants ranged from roughly 18 to 89 years and lived in about two dozen US areas. Clinical histories supplied by participants themselves formed the basis of cohort assignment. Looked up from germline, CDR1 is LNHDA and CDR2 is SQIVND (reference sequence). This CDR3 region has 14 residues. The V end lost 3 bases, the J end lost 6 bases, and 14 bases lay between the germline ends. Original processing notes: Amplification from reference gene primers served as the basis for estimated nucleated cell counts. Using immunoSEQ multiplex PCR, the repertoire was profiled, and TCRdb retains in-frame clones only, with some absent. V, J and clone size reflect that table, while D and trimming were determined from the DNA. The data hold over 250,000 clones, with 82% observed a single time.

This TCR came from a man aged 35-49 years who had been exposed to COVID-19. The chain recombines TRBV19 with TRBJ2-5, with a tentative D call TRBD2 (5 bases). Sample: PBMCs or T cells enriched from blood (not recorded which). The CDR3 loop is CASSINSDGKTQYF. The CDR3 bases are TGTGCCAGTAGTATCAACTCCGACGGGAAGACCCAGTACTTC.